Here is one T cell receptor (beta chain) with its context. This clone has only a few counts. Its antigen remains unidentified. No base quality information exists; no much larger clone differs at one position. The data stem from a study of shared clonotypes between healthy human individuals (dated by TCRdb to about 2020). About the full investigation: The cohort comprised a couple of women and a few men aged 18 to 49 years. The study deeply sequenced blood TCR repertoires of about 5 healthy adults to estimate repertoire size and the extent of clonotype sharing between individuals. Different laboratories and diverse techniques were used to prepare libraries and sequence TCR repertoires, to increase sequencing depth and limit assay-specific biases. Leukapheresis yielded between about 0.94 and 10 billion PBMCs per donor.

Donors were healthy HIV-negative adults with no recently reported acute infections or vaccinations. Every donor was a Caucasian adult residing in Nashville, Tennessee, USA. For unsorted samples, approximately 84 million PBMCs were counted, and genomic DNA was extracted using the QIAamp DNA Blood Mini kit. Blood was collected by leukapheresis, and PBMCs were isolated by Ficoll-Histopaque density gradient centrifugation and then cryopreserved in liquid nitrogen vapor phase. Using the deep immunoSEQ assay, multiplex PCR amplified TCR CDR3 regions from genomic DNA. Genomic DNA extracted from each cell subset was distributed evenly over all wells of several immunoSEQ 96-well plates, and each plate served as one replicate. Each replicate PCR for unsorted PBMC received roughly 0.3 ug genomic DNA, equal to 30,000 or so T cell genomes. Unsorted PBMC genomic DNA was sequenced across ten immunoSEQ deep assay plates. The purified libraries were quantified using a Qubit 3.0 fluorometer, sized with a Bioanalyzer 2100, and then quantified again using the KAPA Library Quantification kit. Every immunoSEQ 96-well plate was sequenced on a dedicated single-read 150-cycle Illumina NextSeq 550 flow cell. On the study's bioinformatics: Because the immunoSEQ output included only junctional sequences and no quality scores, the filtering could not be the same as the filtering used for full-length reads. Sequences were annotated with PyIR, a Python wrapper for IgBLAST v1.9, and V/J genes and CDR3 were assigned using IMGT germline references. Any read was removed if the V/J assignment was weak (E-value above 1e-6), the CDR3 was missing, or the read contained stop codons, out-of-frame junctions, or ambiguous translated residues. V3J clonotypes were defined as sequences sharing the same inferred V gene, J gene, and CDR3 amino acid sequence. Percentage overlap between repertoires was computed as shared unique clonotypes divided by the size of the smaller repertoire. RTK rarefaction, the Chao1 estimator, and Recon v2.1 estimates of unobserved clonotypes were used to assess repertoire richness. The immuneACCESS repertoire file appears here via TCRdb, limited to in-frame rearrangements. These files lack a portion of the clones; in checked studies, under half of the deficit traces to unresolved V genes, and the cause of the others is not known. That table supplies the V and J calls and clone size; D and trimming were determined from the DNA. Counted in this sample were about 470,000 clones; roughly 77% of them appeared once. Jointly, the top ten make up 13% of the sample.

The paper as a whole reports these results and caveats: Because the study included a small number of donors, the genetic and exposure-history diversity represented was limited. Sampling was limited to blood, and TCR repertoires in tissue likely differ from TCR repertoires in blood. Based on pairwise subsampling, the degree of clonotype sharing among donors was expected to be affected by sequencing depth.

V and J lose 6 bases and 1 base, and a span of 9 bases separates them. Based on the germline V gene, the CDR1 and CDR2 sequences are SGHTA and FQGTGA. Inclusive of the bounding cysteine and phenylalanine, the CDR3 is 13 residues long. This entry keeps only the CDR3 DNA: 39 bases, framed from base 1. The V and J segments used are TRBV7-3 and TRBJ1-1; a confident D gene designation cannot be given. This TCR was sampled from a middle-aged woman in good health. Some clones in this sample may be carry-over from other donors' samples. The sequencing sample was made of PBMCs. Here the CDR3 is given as CASSPRPNTEAFF. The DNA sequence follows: TGTGCCAGCAGTCCGAGACCGAACACTGAAGCTTTCTTT.